The clone carrying this TCR beta chain is medium-sized (0.01 to 0.1%) within its sample. Its antigen is undetermined. The data belong to a study of vaccination and CD4 T cells after COVID-19. About the research overall: The study drew post-COVID samples a median 101 days after diagnosis (range 35 to 161). Overlapping peptides of the spike proteins of SARS-CoV-2, HCoV-NL63, HCoV-OC43 and HCoV-229E were used for cell stimulation. Broader study findings: This study had few convalescent patients and no early post-infection samples.

Treatment of the sample: roughly 10-day PBMC culture with coronavirus spike peptide pools or control peptides (ViraFEST assay). With peptide pools, ViraFEST first expanded antigen-specific T cells and afterwards sequenced their TCRs. The Oncomine TCR Beta short-read assay sequenced DNA from cultured CD4+ T cells. TCRdb reprocessed the PCR reads with MiXCR, giving one entry per CDR3 protein. The sample contains approximately 11,000 distinct CDR3 sequences, roughly 30% of which appear only once. This CDR3 region has 14 residues. Deletions cut 5 bases from V and 2 bases from J, with 13 bases between. CDR1 and CDR2 from the germline V gene are DFQATT and SNEGSKA (reference sequence).

The sequenced sample was CD4+ T cells from blood, cultured in vitro. V gene TRBV20-1 combines with J gene TRBJ1-5; weak D call: TRBD1 (5 bases). This sequence was found in a human donor who had recovered from COVID-19. In DNA form, the CDR3 reads TGCAGTGCTGCCGAGGGGACGGGCAATCAGCCCCAGCATTTT. The encoded protein is CSAAEGTGNQPQHF.